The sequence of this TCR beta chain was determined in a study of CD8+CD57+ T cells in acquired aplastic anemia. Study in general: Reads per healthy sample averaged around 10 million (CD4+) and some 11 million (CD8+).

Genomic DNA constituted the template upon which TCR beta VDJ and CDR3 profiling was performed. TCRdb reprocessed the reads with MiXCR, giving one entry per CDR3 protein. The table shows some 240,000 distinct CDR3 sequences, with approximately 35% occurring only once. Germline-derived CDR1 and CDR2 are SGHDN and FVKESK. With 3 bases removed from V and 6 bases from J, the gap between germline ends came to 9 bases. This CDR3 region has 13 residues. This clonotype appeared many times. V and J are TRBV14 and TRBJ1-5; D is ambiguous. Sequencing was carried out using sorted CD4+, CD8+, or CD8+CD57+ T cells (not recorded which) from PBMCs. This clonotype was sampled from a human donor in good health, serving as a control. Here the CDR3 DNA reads TGTGCCAGCAGCCATGGTTACGCTCAGCCCCAGCATTTT. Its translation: CASSHGYAQPQHF.